Listed here are 24 T cell receptor beta chains from one sample, sequenced in a study of metastatic and nonmetastatic thyroid tumors. Patients had received no treatment of any kind before thyroid surgery. TCRdb re-clonotyped the PCR reads through MiXCR. This table holds around 9,000 clones, roughly 40% found once. Sequencing was carried out using tumor tissue. The receptors were sampled from a male donor with papillary thyroid cancer or a benign thyroid nodule (not recorded which). Some clones in this sample may be carry-over from other donors' samples.

The V call is TRBV6-7, the J call TRBJ2-5, with TRBD1 matching over 8 bases. TRBV6-7 is an open reading frame, and its role is uncertain. The CDR3 totals 13 residues. Unmatched junction bases numbered 0, after V lost 4 bases and J lost 2 bases. For the CDR3, the DNA is TGTGCCAGCAGTTGGGACAGGCAAGAGACCCAGTACTTC. Amino acid sequence: CASSWDRQETQYF.

This sequence joins TRBV28 and TRBJ2-7; 10 nucleotides align to TRBD2. V lost 7 bases to trimming and J lost 5 bases; unmatched junction nucleotides: 8. CDR3 length equals 14 residues. Germline V gene data show CDR1 as MDHEN and CDR2 as SYDVKM. In DNA, the CDR3 is TGTGCCAGCAAGAACCTAGCGGGAGTGGACGAGCAGTACTTC. It encodes CASKNLAGVDEQYF.

The rearrangement links TRBV20-1 to TRBJ2-7, with TRBD2 identical over 14 bases. Germline CDR1 reads DFQATT; CDR2 reads SNEGSKA (reference sequence). Trimming at V came to 5 bases and at J to 5 bases, leaving 8 bases not matched to a gene. The CDR3 length is 15 residues. CDR3 in amino acids: CSAQEGTSGRNEQYF. Here the CDR3 DNA reads TGCAGTGCTCAAGAAGGGACTAGCGGGAGAAACGAGCAGTACTTC.

This clone has only a few counts. This may be a read error: a much more frequent sequence differs by one nucleotide. V usage is TRBV9 and J usage is TRBJ2-3; TRBD2 might be the D (7 bases). The CDR3 loop spans 16 amino acids. Per germline, CDR1 SGDLS and CDR2 YYNGEE. CDR3 protein: CASSEGGGTGTATQYF. Written as DNA, the CDR3 is TGTGCCAGCAGCGAAGGGGGGGGGACGGGCACAGCTACGCAGTATTTT.

This clone was found a few times. This chain links TRBV6-1 with TRBJ1-1; a possible D gene is TRBD1 (6 bases). V lost 10 bases to trimming and J lost 5 bases, with 17 bases between them. Germline loops: CDR1 MNHNS, CDR2 SASEGT. CDR3 length: 13 residues. The CDR3 region has the DNA TGTGCCACCGGCAGGGGAGTAGGGACTGAAGCTTTCTTT. Its translation is CATGRGVGTEAFF.

The chain couples TRBV11-2 to TRBJ2-1; TRBD2 matches 7 bases. J was trimmed by 6 bases and V by 4 bases; bases with no gene match: 9. There are 15 residues in the CDR3. The germline V gene encodes CDR1 SGHAT and CDR2 FQNNGV. The CDR3 is CASSSSAGEGNEQFF. The CDR3 coding sequence is TGTGCCAGCAGCTCCTCGGCGGGAGAGGGCAATGAGCAGTTCTTC.

V and J are TRBV9 and TRBJ2-1, with 12 bases fitting TRBD2. This CDR3 is built from 16 residues. Germline V gene lookup returns CDR1 SGDLS and CDR2 YYNGEE. V dropped 2 bases and J dropped 9; count of bases not matched to a gene: 9. CDR3 sequence (DNA): TGTGCCAGCAGCGTGACTAGCGGGAGAACTTTGGGTGAGCAGTTCTTC. Residues: CASSVTSGRTLGEQFF.

This clone has more than one count but fewer than ten. This chain connects TRBV10-1 to TRBJ2-1, with TRBD2 matching 8 bases. This CDR3 contains 12 residues. Per the germline V gene, CDR1 is WNHNN and CDR2 is SYGVQD (reference sequence). After removal of 2 bases from V and 12 bases from J, the junction contained 3 bases not matched to a gene. CDR3 in amino acids: CASSEETSGQFF. In DNA form, the CDR3 reads TGCGCCAGCAGTGAGGAAACTAGCGGGCAGTTCTTC.

Relative to its sample, this clone is medium-sized. V and J are TRBV20-1 and TRBJ1-6; TRBD1 is a possible D gene (6 bases). Trimming shortened V by 3 bases and J by 7 bases, and 13 bases separated the two germline ends. The germline V gene encodes CDR1 DFQATT and CDR2 SNEGSKA (reference sequence). The CDR3 sequence is 14 residues long. The CDR3 protein is CSASVGAENSPLHF. As DNA, the CDR3 is TGCAGTGCTAGTGTGGGGGCCGAGAATTCACCCCTCCACTTT.

Only a few counts were recorded for this clone. This chain joins TRBV6-6 and TRBJ1-6; perhaps TRBD1 as D (6 bases). The CDR3 covers 16 residues. CDR1 and CDR2 (germline): MNHNY, SVGAGI (reference sequence). Trimming took 1 base from V and 8 from J, leaving 15 bases between them. The CDR3 nucleotides read TGTGCCAGCAGTTACTACTCAGGGGCAATGGATTCACCCCTCCACTTT. It yields the protein CASSYYSGAMDSPLHF.

This clone has just a few counts. This chain links TRBV10-2 with TRBJ2-7; D might be TRBD2 (6 bases). The CDR3 extends over 12 amino acids. Germline CDR1 reads WSHSY; CDR2 reads SAAADI. The V gene lost 10 bases and the J gene lost 1 base, with 11 bases spanning the gap. The CDR3 spells CATRDLSYEQYF. CDR3 DNA: TGCGCCACTAGGGACTTGTCCTACGAGCAGTACTTC.

The sample holds a few counts of this clone. CDR3 nucleotide sequence: TGTGCCAGCAGCCTTGGACAGGGGTATGGCTACACCTTC. It encodes CASSLGQGYGYTF. The chain recombines TRBV13 with TRBJ1-2; the match to TRBD1 covers 9 bases. The CDR3 runs to 13 residues. The germline V gene has CDR1 PRHDT and CDR2 FYEKMQ (reference sequence). V was clipped by 5 bases and J by 5 bases; unmatched bases: 3.

Comments on this clone: Compared with germline, one end of the junction differs, possibly owing to a read error. This chain links TRBV11-1 with TRBJ2-7; TRBD2 matches 11 bases. Germline V gene sequence: CDR1 SGHAT, CDR2 FQDESV (reference sequence). CDR3 length: 16 amino acids. DNA for the CDR3: TGTGCCATCAGCCCCCGACTAGCGGGATGGTCCTACGAGCAGTACTTC. It is translated as CAISPRLAGWSYEQYF.

Turning to this clone: A junction boundary mismatches the germline segment, possibly from a read error. V usage is TRBV11-2 and J usage is TRBJ2-7; the D is unclear. The germline V gene encodes CDR1 SGHAT and CDR2 FQNNGV. This CDR3 is 12 amino acids long. The DNA for the CDR3 is TGTGCCCGCAGCCCTACGGCAGACGAGCAGTACTTC. Amino acids: CARSPTADEQYF.

This clone turned up a few times. The chain links TRBV28 to TRBJ2-1; 7 bases match TRBD2. Germline loops: CDR1 MDHEN, CDR2 SYDVKM. Losses at the gene ends were 5 bases for V and 4 bases for J; bases not matched to a gene: 8. CDR3 length: 15 residues. CDR3 DNA sequence: TGTGCCAGCAGTCGGATAAAGGGAGGGTACAATGAGCAGTTCTTC. It codes for CASSRIKGGYNEQFF.

By proportion, this clone is medium-sized. CDR3 protein: CASSLLAGGLKGSYNEQFF. In DNA form, the CDR3 reads TGTGCCAGCAGTTTACTAGCGGGAGGGCTAAAGGGGTCCTACAATGAGCAGTTCTTC. V usage is TRBV28 and J usage is TRBJ2-1; 12 bases are a match to TRBD2. The junction had 9 bases not matched to a gene; V was cut back by 2 bases and J by 1 base. CDR1 and CDR2 (germline): MDHEN, SYDVKM. The CDR3 is made up of 19 amino acids.

The chain couples TRBV11-3 to TRBJ1-1, with unresolved D. In germline, CDR1 is SGHNT, CDR2 YENEEA. Trimming stripped 4 bases from V and 3 bases from J, with 12 bases between. The CDR3 length is 14 residues. The CDR3 protein is CASSSWEMYTEAFF. The CDR3 DNA reads TGTGCCAGCAGCTCGTGGGAAATGTACACTGAAGCTTTCTTT.

This clone was counted many times. This rearrangement joins TRBV14 to TRBJ2-5, with TRBD2 matching 12 bases. J gave up 4 bases and V 1 base, and 1 base lay outside the gene matches. The CDR3 is made up of 15 amino acids. Germline CDR1 reads SGHDN; CDR2 reads FVKESK. The CDR3 reads CASSQGLAGAETQYF. The CDR3 DNA is TGTGCCAGCAGCCAAGGACTAGCGGGGGCAGAGACCCAGTACTTC.

This clone has a handful of counts. The V and J genes are TRBV30 and TRBJ1-6, with 7 bases aligning to TRBD1. V dropped 3 bases and J dropped 9; count of bases not matched to a gene: 8. CDR3 size: 14 residues. Germline V gene lookup returns CDR1 GTSNPN and CDR2 SVGIG (reference sequence). The CDR3, as DNA: TGTGCCTGGAGGATCGACAGGGTAGCTTCACCCCTCCACTTT. Translating gives CAWRIDRVASPLHF.

Points on this clone: Because the CDR3 is missing its conserved closing phenylalanine or tryptophan, this is likely a read error. V and J are TRBV6-1 and TRBJ1-2; 8 bases fit TRBD1. CDR1 and CDR2 from the germline V gene are MNHNS and SASEGT. This CDR3 has 16 amino acids. The CDR3 region is CASHQPGTGRNYGYTI. The DNA of the CDR3 is TGTGCCAGCCATCAGCCCGGGACAGGAAGAAACTATGGGTACACCATC.

The gene calls are TRBV19 and TRBJ2-2, with a possible D match to TRBD2 (5 bases). Looked up from germline, CDR1 is LNHDA and CDR2 is SQIVND (reference sequence). There are 12 residues in the CDR3. The CDR3 nucleotides are TGTGCTACTAGTTTGAGTACCGGGGAGCTGTTTTTT. Translation gives CATSLSTGELFF.

In its sample, this clone is medium-sized. This sequence joins TRBV6-1 and TRBJ1-4, with a weak D call TRBD1 (6 bases). Germline lookup yields CDR1 MNHNS and CDR2 SASEGT. The CDR3 has 14 residues. Trimming removed 10 bases at V and 2 bases at J, with 14 bases between. The CDR3: CATGTRDTNEKLFF. The CDR3 nucleotides read TGTGCCACCGGGACAAGGGATACTAATGAAAAACTGTTTTTT.

This clone is labeled as medium-sized. The V and J genes are TRBV5-1 and TRBJ2-3; 9 nucleotides line up with TRBD2. The germline CDR1 and CDR2 sequences are SGHRS and YFSETQ. This CDR3 region has 17 residues. With 0 bases clipped from V and 4 bases from J, the junction kept 9 bases outside the gene matches. The CDR3 nucleotides are TGCGCCAGCAGCTTGGCCGGTCTAGCGGGACATGCAGATACGCAGTATTTT. Translated: CASSLAGLAGHADTQYF.

The rearrangement joins TRBV20-1 to TRBJ2-7; D is uncertain. V was cut by 4 bases and J by 0 bases, with 10 bases left in between. Germline CDR1 DFQATT, CDR2 SNEGSKA (reference sequence). There are 13 residues in the CDR3. The CDR3 nucleotides are TGCAGTGCTATGGGCGGAAGCTCCTACGAGCAGTACTTC. Its protein product is CSAMGGSSYEQYF.